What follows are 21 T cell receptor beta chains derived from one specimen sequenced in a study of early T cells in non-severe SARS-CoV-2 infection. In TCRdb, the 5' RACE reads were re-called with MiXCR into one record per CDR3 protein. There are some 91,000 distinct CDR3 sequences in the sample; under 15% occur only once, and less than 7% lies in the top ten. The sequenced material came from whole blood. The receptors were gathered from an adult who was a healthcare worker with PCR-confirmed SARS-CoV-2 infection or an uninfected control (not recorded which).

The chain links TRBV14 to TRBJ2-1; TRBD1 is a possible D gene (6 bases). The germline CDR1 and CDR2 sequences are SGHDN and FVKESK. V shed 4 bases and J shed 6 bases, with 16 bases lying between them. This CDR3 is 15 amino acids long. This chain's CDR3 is CASSPTRLRGNEQFF. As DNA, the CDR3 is TGTGCCAGCAGCCCCACCCGGCTCAGGGGCAATGAGCAGTTCTTC.

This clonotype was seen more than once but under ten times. The CDR3 here is CASSLELPRQETQYF. CDR3 nucleotide sequence: TGTGCCAGCAGTTTAGAACTCCCTCGCCAAGAGACCCAGTACTTC. The chain uses TRBV12-3 or TRBV12-4 and TRBJ2-5; D not certain. CDR3 length: 15 amino acids. Trimming took off 1 base at V and 1 base at J, with 10 bases between the two ends.

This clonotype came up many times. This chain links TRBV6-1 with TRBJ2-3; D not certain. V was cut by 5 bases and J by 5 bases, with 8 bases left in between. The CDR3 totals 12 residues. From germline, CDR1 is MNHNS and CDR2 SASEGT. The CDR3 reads CASSTSRDTQYF. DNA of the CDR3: TGTGCCAGCAGTACCAGTCGAGATACGCAGTATTTT.

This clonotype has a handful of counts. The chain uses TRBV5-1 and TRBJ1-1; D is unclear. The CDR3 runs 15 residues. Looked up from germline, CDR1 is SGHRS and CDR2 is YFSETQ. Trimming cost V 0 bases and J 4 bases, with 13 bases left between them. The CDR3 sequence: CASSLEATLATEAFF. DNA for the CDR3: TGCGCCAGCAGCTTGGAGGCGACGTTGGCCACTGAAGCTTTCTTT.

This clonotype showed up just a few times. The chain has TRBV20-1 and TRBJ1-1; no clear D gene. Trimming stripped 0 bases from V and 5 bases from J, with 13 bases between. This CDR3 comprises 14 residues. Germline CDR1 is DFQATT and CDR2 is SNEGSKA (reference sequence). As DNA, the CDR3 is TGCAGTGCTAGAGATAGACCCCGAGAGACTGAAGCTTTCTTT. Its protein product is CSARDRPRETEAFF.

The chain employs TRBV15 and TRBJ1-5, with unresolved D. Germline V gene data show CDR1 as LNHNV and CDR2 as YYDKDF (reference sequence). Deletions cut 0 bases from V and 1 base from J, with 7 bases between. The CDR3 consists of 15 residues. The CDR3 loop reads CATSRDLGSNQPQHF. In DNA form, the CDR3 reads TGTGCCACCAGCAGAGATCTTGGCAGCAATCAGCCCCAGCATTTT.

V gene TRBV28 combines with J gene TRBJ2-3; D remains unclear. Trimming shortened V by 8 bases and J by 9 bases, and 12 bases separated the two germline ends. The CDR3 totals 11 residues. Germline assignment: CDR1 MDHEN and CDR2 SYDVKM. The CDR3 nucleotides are TGTGCCAGCCGTAGAGGCAGGACGCAGTATTTT. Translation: CASRRGRTQYF.

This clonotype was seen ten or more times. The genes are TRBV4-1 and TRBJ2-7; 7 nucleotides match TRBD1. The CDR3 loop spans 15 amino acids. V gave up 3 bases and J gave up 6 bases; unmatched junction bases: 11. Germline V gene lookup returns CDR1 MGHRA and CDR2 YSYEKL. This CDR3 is CASSQARDRVSEQYF. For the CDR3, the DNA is TGCGCCAGCAGCCAGGCCCGGGACAGAGTCTCCGAGCAGTACTTC.

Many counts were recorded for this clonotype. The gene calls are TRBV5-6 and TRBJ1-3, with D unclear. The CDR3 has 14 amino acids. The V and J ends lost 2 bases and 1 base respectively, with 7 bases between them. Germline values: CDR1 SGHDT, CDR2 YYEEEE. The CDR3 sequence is CASSFYTSGNTIYF. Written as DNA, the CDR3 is TGTGCCAGCAGCTTCTACACATCTGGAAACACCATATATTTT.

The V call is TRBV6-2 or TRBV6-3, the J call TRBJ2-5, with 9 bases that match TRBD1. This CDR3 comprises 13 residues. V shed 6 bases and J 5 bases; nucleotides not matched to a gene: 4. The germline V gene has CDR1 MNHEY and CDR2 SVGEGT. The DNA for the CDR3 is TGTGCCAGCAGGACAGGGGGTCGGGAGACCCAGTACTTC. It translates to CASRTGGRETQYF.

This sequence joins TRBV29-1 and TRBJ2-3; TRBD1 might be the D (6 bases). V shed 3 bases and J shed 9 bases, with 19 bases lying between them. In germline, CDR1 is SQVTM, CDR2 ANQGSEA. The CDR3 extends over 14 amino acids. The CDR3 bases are TGCAGCGTTGATCCGACAGGACCCTCATGCACGCAGTATTTT. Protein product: CSVDPTGPSCTQYF.

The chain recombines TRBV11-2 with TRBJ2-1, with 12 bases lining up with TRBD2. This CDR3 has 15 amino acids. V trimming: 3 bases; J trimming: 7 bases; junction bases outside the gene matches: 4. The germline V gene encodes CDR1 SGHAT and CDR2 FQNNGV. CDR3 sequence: CASSLILAGGNEQFF. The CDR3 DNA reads TGTGCCAGCAGCTTGATACTAGCGGGAGGAAATGAGCAGTTCTTC. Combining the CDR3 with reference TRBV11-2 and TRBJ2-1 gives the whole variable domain EAGVAQSPRYKIIEKRQSVAFWCNPISGHATLYWYQQILGQGPKLLIQFQNNGVVDDSQLPKDRFSAERLKGVDSTLKIQPAKLEDSAVYLCASSLILAGGNEQFFGPGTRLTVL.

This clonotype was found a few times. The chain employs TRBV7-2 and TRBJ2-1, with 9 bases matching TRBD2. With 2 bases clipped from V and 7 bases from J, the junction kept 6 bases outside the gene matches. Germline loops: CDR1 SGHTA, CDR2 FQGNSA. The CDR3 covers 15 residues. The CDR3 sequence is CASSLWTSARNEQFF. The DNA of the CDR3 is TGTGCCAGCAGCTTATGGACTAGCGCGAGGAATGAGCAGTTCTTC.

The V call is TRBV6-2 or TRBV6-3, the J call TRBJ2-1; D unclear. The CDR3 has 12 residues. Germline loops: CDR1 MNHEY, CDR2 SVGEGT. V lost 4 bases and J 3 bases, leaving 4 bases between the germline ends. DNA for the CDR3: TGTGCCAGCAGTTTAGACTACAATGAGCAGTTCTTC. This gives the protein CASSLDYNEQFF.

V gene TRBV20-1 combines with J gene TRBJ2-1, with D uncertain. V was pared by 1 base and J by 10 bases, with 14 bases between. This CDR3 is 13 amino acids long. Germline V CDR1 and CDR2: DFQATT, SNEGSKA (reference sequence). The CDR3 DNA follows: TGCAGTGCTAGAGTACGGGCGCCCCGGGAGCAGTTCTTC. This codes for CSARVRAPREQFF.

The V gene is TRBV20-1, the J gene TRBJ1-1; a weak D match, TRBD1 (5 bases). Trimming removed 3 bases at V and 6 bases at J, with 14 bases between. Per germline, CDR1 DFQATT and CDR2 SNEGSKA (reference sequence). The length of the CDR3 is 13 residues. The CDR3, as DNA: TGCAGTGCTAGTGCCCGTGCAGGGCCTGAAGCTTTCTTT. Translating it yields CSASARAGPEAFF.

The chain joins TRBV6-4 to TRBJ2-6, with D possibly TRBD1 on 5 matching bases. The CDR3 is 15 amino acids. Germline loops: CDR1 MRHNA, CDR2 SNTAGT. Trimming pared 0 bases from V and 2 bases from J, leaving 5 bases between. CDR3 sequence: CASSDSTAGANVLTF. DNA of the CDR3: TGTGCCAGCAGTGACTCGACAGCTGGGGCCAACGTCCTGACTTTC.

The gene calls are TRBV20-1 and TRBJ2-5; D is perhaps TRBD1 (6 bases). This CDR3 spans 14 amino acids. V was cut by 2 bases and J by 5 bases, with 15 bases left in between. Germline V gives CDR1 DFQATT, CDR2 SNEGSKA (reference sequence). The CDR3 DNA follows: TGCAGTGCTAGACCGACTACAGGGTCGGAGACCCAGTACTTC. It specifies CSARPTTGSETQYF.

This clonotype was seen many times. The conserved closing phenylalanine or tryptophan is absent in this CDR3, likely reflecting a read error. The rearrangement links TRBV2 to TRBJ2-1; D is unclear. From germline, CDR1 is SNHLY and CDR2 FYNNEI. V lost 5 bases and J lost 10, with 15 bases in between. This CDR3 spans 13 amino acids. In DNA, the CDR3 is TGTGCCAGCAGTATTGGAACCCACCGGGAGCAGTTCTTG. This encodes CASSIGTHREQFL.

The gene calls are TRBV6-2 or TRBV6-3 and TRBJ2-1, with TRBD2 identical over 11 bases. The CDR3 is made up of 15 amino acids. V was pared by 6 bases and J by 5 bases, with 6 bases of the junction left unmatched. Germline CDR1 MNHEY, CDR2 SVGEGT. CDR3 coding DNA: TGTGCCAGCAGAAGGACTAGCGGGCGCCACAATGAGCAGTTCTTC. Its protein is CASRRTSGRHNEQFF.

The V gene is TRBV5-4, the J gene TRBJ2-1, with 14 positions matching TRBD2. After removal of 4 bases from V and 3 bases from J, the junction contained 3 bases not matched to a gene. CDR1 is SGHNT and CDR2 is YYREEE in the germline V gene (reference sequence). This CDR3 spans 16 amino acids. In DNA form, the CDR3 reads TGTGCCAGCAGCCCCGGGACTAGCGGGAGCTACAATGAGCAGTTCTTC. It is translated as CASSPGTSGSYNEQFF.